The rows below give T cell receptor beta chains drawn from one sample of a study of control samples from healthy donors and cancer patients. Sequenced by immunoSEQ multiplex PCR; TCRdb stores in-frame clones only, minus some. The sample lists approximately 74,000 clones, approximately 94% occurring once. Input material: blood. The origin of the receptors is a woman between 25 and 40 years old in good health. Each CDR3 is given with its conserved first and last residue. The D gene is left open where the match is weak. Size tells how often a clone was seen (once, few, many) or the class of an expanded clone, and some rows leave it out.

d_gene,abundance,v_gene,j_gene,CDR3nt,CDR3aa
TRBD1,.,TRBV29-1,TRBJ1-4,TGCAGCGCGACAGGGGTCTCCAATGAAAAACTGTTTTTT,CSATGVSNEKLFF
.,.,TRBV2,TRBJ1-2,TGTGCCAGCAGAGAAGGGGGGAGGCATGGCTACACCTTC,CASREGGRHGYTF
TRBD1,.,TRBV9,TRBJ1-1,TGTGCCAGCAGCGTAGGGGCAGGGGGCAACACTGAAGCTTTCTTT,CASSVGAGGNTEAFF
.,.,TRBV27,TRBJ2-1,TGTGCCAGCAGTACCCGCCCCGCCCAGCTTTACAATGAGCAGTTCTTC,CASSTRPAQLYNEQFF
TRBD1,.,TRBV24-1,TRBJ1-6,TGTGCCACCAGGGCAGGGGGCAATTCACCCCTCCACTTT,CATRAGGNSPLHF
.,.,TRBV6-5,TRBJ1-1,TGTGCCAGCAGCCCAACTCCAGGGGTTTTCACTGAAGCTTTCTTT,CASSPTPGVFTEAFF
TRBD1,once,TRBV7-8,TRBJ1-1,TGTGCCAGCAGCTTAAATACGATGGGGACAGGGCCTCCAGCTTTCTTT,CASSLNTMGTGPPAFF
TRBD1,.,TRBV3-1/TRBV3-2,TRBJ1-1,TGTGCCAGCAGCCTTAGGACAGGGGGCGAAGCTTTCTTT,CASSLRTGGEAFF
TRBD1,.,TRBV28,TRBJ1-2,TGTGCCAGCAGTTTATTGGCAGGGGGACACTATGGCTACACCTTC,CASSLLAGGHYGYTF
.,few,TRBV21-1,TRBJ1-2,TGTGCCAGCAGCAAATTTAAGGGGGTGGACTATGGCTACACCTTC,CASSKFKGVDYGYTF
.,.,TRBV13,TRBJ1-4,TGTGCCAGCAGCTTAGGCCTGGACGGCTATAATGAAAAACTGTTTTTT,CASSLGLDGYNEKLFF
TRBD1,few,TRBV7-9,TRBJ2-7,TGTGCCAGCAGCGCTAGGACAGGGGAGGTTGGCGAGCAGTACTTC,CASSARTGEVGEQYF
.,.,TRBV25-1,TRBJ1-3,TGTGCCAGCAGTGACCAGGTTACCTCTGGAAACACCATATATTTT,CASSDQVTSGNTIYF
.,.,TRBV5-5,TRBJ2-7,TGTGCCAGCAGCTTGGCAGGGGACCCCGCCTGGGAGCAGTACTTC,CASSLAGDPAWEQYF
TRBD2,.,TRBV27,TRBJ2-3,TGTGCCAGCAGTTCCTCCAGACTAGCGGGGGGTACAGATACGCAGTATTTT,CASSSSRLAGGTDTQYF
TRBD1,.,TRBV20-1,TRBJ2-2,TGCAGTGCTAGTGGTGGGACAGATGGTTTACGGAACACCGGGGAGCTGTTTTTT,CSASGGTDGLRNTGELFF
.,.,TRBV19,TRBJ1-2,TGTGCCAGTAGCTACAGGGATCCCGGGGGCTACACCTTC,CASSYRDPGGYTF
.,.,TRBV7-8,TRBJ1-4,TGTGCCAGCAGTTTAACGTCCGGGACTGAAAAACTGTTTTTT,CASSLTSGTEKLFF
TRBD2,.,TRBV9,TRBJ2-5,TGTGCCAGCAGCGTAGCCTCGACGGGGGGGCCAAGCATGGAGACCCAGTACTTC,CASSVASTGGPSMETQYF
.,.,TRBV7-2,TRBJ1-2,TGTGCCAGCAGCTTAGCCAGGGTGGGCTACACCTTC,CASSLARVGYTF
.,.,TRBV5-4,TRBJ2-1,TGTGCCAGCAGCTTTTCGAGCTCCTACAATGAGCAGTTCTTC,CASSFSSSYNEQFF
.,.,TRBV6-5,TRBJ1-1,TGTGCCAGCAGTTACTTAGGGACGGTGAACACTGAAGCTTTCTTT,CASSYLGTVNTEAFF
.,.,TRBV19,TRBJ1-6,TGTGCCAGTAGTTCCGGGAGCTCCTATAATTCACCCCTCCACTTT,CASSSGSSYNSPLHF